Shown below are 20 T cell receptor beta chains from a single sample sequenced in a study of blood T cell repertoires in COVID-19. Clones were read by immunoSEQ multiplex PCR, and TCRdb kept only the in-frame ones, dropping some. The table includes 150,000 to 200,000 clones, approximately 88% detected once. The sample was PBMCs or T cells enriched from blood (not recorded which). All receptors derive from a man aged 65-85 years who had been exposed to COVID-19.

The V gene is TRBV7-6, the J gene TRBJ2-3; D gene unclear. V lost 0 bases, J lost 6 bases, and 4 bases lay in between. Germline lookup yields CDR1 SGHVS and CDR2 FNYEAQ. CDR3 length: 12 residues. CDR3: CASSLAEDTQYF. DNA for the CDR3: TGTGCCAGCAGCTTAGCGGAGGATACGCAGTATTTT. Full variable domain (remainder filled in from reference TRBV7-6 and TRBJ2-3): GAGVSQSPRYKVTKRGQDVALRCDPISGHVSLYWYRQALGQGPEFLTYFNYEAQQDKSGLPNDRFSAERPEGSISTLTIQRTEQRDSAMYRCASSLAEDTQYFGPGTRLTVL.

This clone was picked up one time. The chain couples TRBV11-2 to TRBJ2-4; weak D call: TRBD2 (7 bases). CDR1 is SGHAT and CDR2 is FQNNGV in the germline V gene. CDR3 length: 16 amino acids. V shed 5 bases and J shed 1 base, with 15 bases lying between them. The DNA of the CDR3 is TGTGCCAGCAGCCGATGGGGGGGGCCGGCCAAAAACATTCAGTACTTC. This gives the protein CASSRWGGPAKNIQYF.

This clone was seen only once. The chain carries TRBV19 and TRBJ2-7, with D perhaps TRBD1 (5 bases). V was shortened by 5 bases and J by 3 bases, with 14 bases between the two germline ends. This CDR3 is 14 amino acids long. Germline CDR1 is LNHDA and CDR2 is SQIVND (reference sequence). CDR3 DNA: TGTGCCAGTAGTCGGACATCCAGTTACTACGAGCAGTACTTC. Translating gives CASSRTSSYYEQYF.

CDR3 DNA: TGTGCCAGCAGCCTCCCTGGAGGCGAGCAGTTCTTC. Translation gives CASSLPGGEQFF. The chain couples TRBV7-3 to TRBJ2-1; a weak D match, TRBD2 (5 bases). Per germline, CDR1 SGHTA and CDR2 FQGTGA. Trimming removed 5 bases from V and 10 bases from J, with 12 bases in between. The CDR3 has 12 residues.

The rearrangement uses TRBV28 and TRBJ2-1, with a tentative D call TRBD2 (5 bases). The CDR3 is 12 amino acids. Germline loops: CDR1 MDHEN, CDR2 SYDVKM. V was clipped by 6 bases and J by 12 bases, with 15 bases between them. Written as DNA, the CDR3 is TGTGCCAGCAGCCGGGCGGGCCCTAGGCAGTTCTTC. Protein product: CASSRAGPRQFF. Using reference TRBV28 and TRBJ2-1 for the parts outside the CDR3, the full variable domain is DVKVTQSSRYLVKRTGEKVFLECVQDMDHENMFWYRQDPGLGLRLIYFSYDVKMKEKGDIPEGYSVSREKKERFSLILESASTNQTSMYLCASSRAGPRQFFGPGTRLTVL.

This clone was observed many times. The chain couples TRBV6-5 to TRBJ2-5, with D maybe TRBD1 (5 bases). Trimming took off 7 bases at V and 1 base at J, with 16 bases between the two ends. The germline V gene encodes CDR1 MNHEY and CDR2 SVGAGI. CDR3 size: 15 residues. CDR3 protein: CASKVRQGTQETQYF. CDR3 nucleotide sequence: TGTGCCAGCAAGGTTAGGCAGGGCACCCAAGAGACCCAGTACTTC.

The CDR3 DNA is TGCGCCAGCGGATTAGGGGGCACTAGCTACGAGCAGTACTTC. Translation: CASGLGGTSYEQYF. The chain employs TRBV10-2 and TRBJ2-7, with TRBD1 matching 7 bases. Germline CDR1 WSHSY, CDR2 SAAADI. J was trimmed by 3 bases and V by 8 bases; bases with no gene match: 10. The CDR3 extends over 14 amino acids.

This chain uses TRBV2 with TRBJ2-2, with 11 bases fitting TRBD1. V shed 5 bases and J 8 bases; nucleotides not matched to a gene: 7. Germline loops: CDR1 SNHLY, CDR2 FYNNEI. The length of the CDR3 is 15 residues. Here the CDR3 DNA reads TGTGCCAGCAGTCCGGGACAGGGGGGGAAAGGGGAGCTGTTTTTT. As protein: CASSPGQGGKGELFF.

This rearrangement joins TRBV19 to TRBJ1-1; D may be TRBD1 (5 bases). V dropped 4 bases and J dropped 6 bases, with 21 bases sitting between them. CDR3 length: 16 residues. Germline CDR1 reads LNHDA; CDR2 reads SQIVND (reference sequence). As DNA, the CDR3 is TGTGCCAGTAGTACTCCACGGGGGACTGGCGGCGCTGAAGCTTTCTTT. Translated, it gives CASSTPRGTGGAEAFF. Variable domain in full (rest from reference TRBV19 and TRBJ1-1): DGGITQSPKYLFRKEGQNVTLSCEQNLNHDAMYWYRQDPGQGLRLIYYSQIVNDFQKGDIAEGYSVSREKKESFPLTVTSAQKNPTAFYLCASSTPRGTGGAEAFFGQGTRLTVV.

The table lists this clone with a count of one. The chain joins TRBV5-4 to TRBJ2-1; 9 bases align to TRBD1. The length of the CDR3 is 17 residues. Germline CDR1 reads SGHNT; CDR2 reads YYREEE (reference sequence). J lost 3 bases, V lost 0 bases, and 7 bases had no gene match. CDR3 region: CASSLGGTGLVYNEQFF. The CDR3 DNA reads TGTGCCAGCAGCTTGGGGGGGACAGGGTTGGTCTACAATGAGCAGTTCTTC. The whole variable domain, remainder taken from reference TRBV5-4 and TRBJ2-1, is ETGVTQSPTHLIKTRGQQVTLRCSSQSGHNTVSWYQQALGQGPQFIFQYYREEENGRGNFPPRFSGLQFPNYSSELNVNALELDDSALYLCASSLGGTGLVYNEQFFGPGTRLTVL.

The chain joins TRBV19 to TRBJ1-2; D not certain. There are 16 residues in the CDR3. The V end was cut by 6 bases, the J end by 0 bases, with 17 bases between. Germline V gives CDR1 LNHDA, CDR2 SQIVND (reference sequence). CDR3 in DNA: TGTGCCAGTAGGGGCAGCACTCCAGTTCCTAACTATGGCTACACCTTC. Translated: CASRGSTPVPNYGYTF.

The CDR3 protein is CASSFTRGKYNSPLHF. The CDR3 coding sequence is TGTGCCAGCAGCTTCACGAGGGGGAAATATAATTCACCCCTCCACTTT. This rearrangement joins TRBV5-8 to TRBJ1-6, with D possibly TRBD1 on 6 matching bases. V lost 2 bases and J lost 4, with 13 bases in between. The CDR3 runs 16 residues. Germline V gene sequence: CDR1 SGHTS, CDR2 YDEGEE.

The chain links TRBV7-2 to TRBJ2-5, with 10 bases that match TRBD1. Unmatched junction bases numbered 8, after V lost 5 bases and J lost 2 bases. CDR1 and CDR2 (germline): SGHTA, FQGNSA. This CDR3 contains 16 residues. The CDR3: CASSPGQGGRQETQYF. As DNA, the CDR3 is TGTGCCAGCAGCCCTGGACAGGGGGGAAGGCAAGAGACCCAGTACTTC.

The chain links TRBV18 to TRBJ1-3; no clear D gene. The CDR3 runs 17 residues. Between the trimmed V and J ends, which lost 0 bases and 0 bases, there was a span of 12 bases. The germline V gene has CDR1 KGHSH and CDR2 LQKENI. CDR3 region: CASSPPGRPSSGNTIYF. As DNA, the CDR3 is TGTGCCAGCTCACCACCGGGCAGGCCCAGCTCTGGAAACACCATATATTTT.

The genes are TRBV27 and TRBJ1-2, with no clear D. V lost 5 bases and J 4 bases, leaving 11 bases between the germline ends. Looked up from germline, CDR1 is MNHEY and CDR2 is SMNVEV (reference sequence). CDR3 length: 13 residues. CDR3 coding DNA: TGTGCCAGCAGTGCAGATTTTTTCTATGGCTACACCTTC. Its protein is CASSADFFYGYTF.

The rearrangement joins TRBV5-1 to TRBJ2-5; 10 positions match TRBD1. Germline V lookup: CDR1 SGHRS, CDR2 YFSETQ. V dropped 0 bases and J dropped 3; count of bases not matched to a gene: 2. CDR3 size: 15 residues. The CDR3 bases are TGCGCCAGCAGCTTGGAGGGGACAGGGGAAGAGACCCAGTACTTC. Translation: CASSLEGTGEETQYF.

This chain joins TRBV23-1 and TRBJ2-3; 8 bases line up with TRBD2. TRBV23-1 falls under the ORF class, with uncertain function. The CDR3 has 16 residues. V lost 2 bases to trimming and J lost 0 bases; unmatched junction nucleotides: 4. This CDR3 reads CASSQSSGASTDTQYF. The CDR3 DNA is TGCGCCAGCAGTCAAAGTAGCGGGGCTAGCACAGATACGCAGTATTTT.

The rearrangement joins TRBV19 to TRBJ1-1, with 7 bases matching TRBD1. CDR1 and CDR2 (germline): LNHDA, SQIVND (reference sequence). This CDR3 contains 14 residues. Germline trimming cut 4 bases from V and 0 bases from J; bases unmatched to any gene: 2. CDR3 sequence reads: CASSTGTVNTEAFF. CDR3 coding DNA: TGTGCCAGTAGTACCGGGACAGTGAACACTGAAGCTTTCTTT. Full variable domain (missing parts from reference TRBV19 and TRBJ1-1): DGGITQSPKYLFRKEGQNVTLSCEQNLNHDAMYWYRQDPGQGLRLIYYSQIVNDFQKGDIAEGYSVSREKKESFPLTVTSAQKNPTAFYLCASSTGTVNTEAFFGQGTRLTVV.

The rearrangement links TRBV4-1 to TRBJ1-2; 8 bases fit TRBD1. Germline V CDR1 and CDR2: MGHRA, YSYEKL. CDR3 length: 14 residues. V was pared by 3 bases and J by 7 bases, with 7 bases of the junction left unmatched. The DNA for the CDR3 is TGCGCCAGCAGCCAGGCCGACAGGGGTAGTGGCTACACCTTC. Its translation is CASSQADRGSGYTF.

The chain uses TRBV5-1 and TRBJ2-5; 10 bases map to TRBD2. The V gene end was trimmed by 0 bases and the J gene end by 1 base; junction bases not matched to a gene: 3. Germline CDR1 SGHRS, CDR2 YFSETQ. There are 16 residues in the CDR3. The CDR3 nucleotides are TGCGCCAGCAGCTTGGTAGTAGCGGGGGGCCAAGAGACCCAGTACTTC. Protein: CASSLVVAGGQETQYF.